One TCR beta chain is described in this entry. The sample comes from a study of blood T cell repertoires in COVID-19. Study details: The origin of the acute and convalescent COVID-19 samples was the United States, Italy and Spain. T cells, B-cell-depleted T cells, or PBMCs provided the cDNA or gDNA that served as material.

Seattle enrolled patients during active infection and tracked them longitudinally. Germline V CDR1 and CDR2: SNHLY, FYNNEI. The CDR3 totals 13 residues. With V trimmed by 6 bases and J by 5 bases, 4 bases remained unmatched. As processed by the authors: Using reference gene primer amplification, nucleated cell counts were estimated. TCRdb's table, derived via immunoSEQ multiplex PCR, lists solely in-frame clones and lacks some. The DNA gave D and trimming, while V, J and clone size come from that table. In the table there are over 150,000 clones, more than 75% of which are singletons. The chain is built from TRBV2 and TRBJ1-5; 7 nucleotides agree with TRBD1. Sequenced: peripheral blood. This receptor was obtained from a woman aged 55-70 years with COVID-19, enrolled during active disease. CDR3 residues: CASRRTGDQPQHF. The CDR3, as DNA: TGTGCCAGCAGGAGAACAGGGGATCAGCCCCAGCATTTT.